This record covers a single TCR beta chain. These data are taken from a study of blood T cell repertoires in COVID-19. At the level of the study: Samples of COVID-19 (acute and convalescent) were obtained from the United States, Italy and Spain.

Germline trimming cut 0 bases from V and 4 bases from J; bases unmatched to any gene: 8. The CDR3 is 16 amino acids. Germline loops: CDR1 SGHVS, CDR2 FNYEAQ. In the original analysis: Reference gene primer amplification gave nucleated cell count estimates. Data came from immunoSEQ multiplex PCR; TCRdb stores just in-frame clones and leaves some out. That table furnishes V, J and clone size, whereas the DNA furnished D and trimming. The sample shows about 180,000 clones, 88% of them seen only once. All enrollees were about 18 to 90 years old and from 25 or so US areas. Source material: PBMCs or T cells enriched from blood (not recorded which). This sequence joins TRBV7-6 and TRBJ1-1, with TRBD1 identical over 7 bases. This sequence was found in a woman under 30 who had recovered from COVID-19. The CDR3, as DNA: TGTGCCAGCAGCTTAGCGGTTACAGGGGCCGGCACTGAAGCTTTCTTT. This translates into CASSLAVTGAGTEAFF.